The subject of this entry is one T cell receptor beta chain. Its target is unknown. This CDR3 is 15 amino acids long. Germline V gene lookup returns CDR1 SEHNR and CDR2 FQNEAQ (reference sequence). Trimming removed 6 bases from V and 2 bases from J; junction bases left unmatched: 1. Stem cell-like memory, regulatory, central memory and naive CD4+ cells were sorted via CD45RO/CCR7/CD25/CD127/CD95/CD27. This sample stems from a study of beta chain features in type 1 diabetes. Reverse transcribing all isolated RNA meant expressed TCRB transcripts were sequenced. Only in-frame clones appear in the TCRdb table, and some are missing; sequencing was by immunoSEQ multiplex PCR. The sample lists some 410,000 clones; approximately 13% were seen once. Study-level findings and limits: A possible short-template PCR bias applies equally to patients and controls.

The source material was naive CD4+ T cells from blood. This receptor was identified in a man younger than 45 in good health. V gene TRBV7-9 combines with J gene TRBJ2-5; 15 bases map to TRBD2. CDR3 residues: CASSGTSGGQETQYF. The CDR3, as DNA: TGTGCCAGCAGTGGGACTAGCGGGGGGCAAGAGACCCAGTACTTC.